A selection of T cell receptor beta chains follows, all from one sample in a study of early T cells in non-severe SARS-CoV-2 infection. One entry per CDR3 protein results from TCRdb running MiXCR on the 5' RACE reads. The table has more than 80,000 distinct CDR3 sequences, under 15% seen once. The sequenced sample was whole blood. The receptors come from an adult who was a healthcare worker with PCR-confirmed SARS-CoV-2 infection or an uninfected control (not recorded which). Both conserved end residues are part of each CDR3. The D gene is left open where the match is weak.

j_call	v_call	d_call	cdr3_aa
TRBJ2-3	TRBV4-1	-	CASSQEGDTQYF
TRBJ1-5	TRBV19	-	CASSTHREPDQPQHF
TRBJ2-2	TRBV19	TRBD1	CASSPRTGITGELFF
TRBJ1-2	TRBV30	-	CAWRGGYQYGYTF
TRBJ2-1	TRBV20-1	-	CSAGIAQTAEQFF
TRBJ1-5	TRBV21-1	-	CASTLGLTGTYSNQPQHF
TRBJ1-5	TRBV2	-	CASSDTRANQPQHF
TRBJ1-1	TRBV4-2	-	CASSQVSTGQPNTEAFF
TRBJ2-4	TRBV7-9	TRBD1	CASSPGTGRVAKNIQYF
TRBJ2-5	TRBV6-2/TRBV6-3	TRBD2	CASSDRGLAGGSRETQYF
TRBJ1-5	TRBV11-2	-	CASSLDFSGNQPQHF
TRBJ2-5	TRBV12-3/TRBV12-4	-	CASSLMRRTQETQYF
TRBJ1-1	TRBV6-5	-	CASTPGTGTEAFF
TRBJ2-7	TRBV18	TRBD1	CASSPWDSPREQYF
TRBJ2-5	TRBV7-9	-	CASSYDRDGQQETQYF
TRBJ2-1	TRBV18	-	CASSSRRLMSSYNEQFF
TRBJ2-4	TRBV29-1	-	CSVVNSGAKNIQYF
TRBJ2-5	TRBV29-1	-	CSVEVGGQSETQYF
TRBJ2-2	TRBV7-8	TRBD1	CASSLTTGLTGELFF
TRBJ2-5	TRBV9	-	CASSVVPRGETQYF
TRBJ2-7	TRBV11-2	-	CASTPRLTLRQYF
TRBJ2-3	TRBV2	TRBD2	CASRREAGLNTDTQYF
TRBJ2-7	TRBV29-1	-	CSVEAGYNEQYF
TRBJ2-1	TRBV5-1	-	CASRLDWTYNEQFF
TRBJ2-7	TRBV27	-	CASSLKDGAYEQYF
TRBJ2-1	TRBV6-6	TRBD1	CASSYDRGYNEQFF
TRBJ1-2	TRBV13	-	CASSLGGLYGYTF
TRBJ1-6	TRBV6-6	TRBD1	CASSYTGARDSPLHF
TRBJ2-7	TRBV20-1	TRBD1	CSAPRLGQGAYEQYF
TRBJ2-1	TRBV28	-	CASSRLGSSYNEQFF
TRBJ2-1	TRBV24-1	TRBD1	CATSDSGQSYNEQFF
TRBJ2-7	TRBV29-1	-	CSVLEPNHYEQYF
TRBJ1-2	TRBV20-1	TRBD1	CSASPGQQGRVGYTF
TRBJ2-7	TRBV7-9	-	CASTHRVGGAYEQYF
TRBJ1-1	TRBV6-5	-	CASSYSGVWGNTEAFF
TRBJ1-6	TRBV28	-	CASSSPRGGTSYNSPLHF
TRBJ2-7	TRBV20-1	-	CSAQGPSYEQYF
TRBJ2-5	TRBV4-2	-	CASSQDRPETQYF
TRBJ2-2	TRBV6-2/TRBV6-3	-	CASSLLILAQYTGELFF
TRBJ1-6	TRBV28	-	CASSPTGLGSPLHF
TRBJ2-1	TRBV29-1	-	CSVGQNLYNEQFF
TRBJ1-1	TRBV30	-	CAWSSYDTGWTTEAFF
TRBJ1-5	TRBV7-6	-	CASSLTGGSNQPQHF
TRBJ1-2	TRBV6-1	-	CASSEELPVTIGYTF
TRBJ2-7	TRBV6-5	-	CASRPPRRGRGAYEQYF
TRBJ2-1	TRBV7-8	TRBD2	CASSLETSGYYNEQFF
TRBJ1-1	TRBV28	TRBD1	CASSPTGVGTEAFF
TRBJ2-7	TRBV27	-	CASSLFGGRRAEQYF
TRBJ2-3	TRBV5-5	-	CASSLRVTDTQYF
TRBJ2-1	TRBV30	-	CAWSGMSYNEQFF
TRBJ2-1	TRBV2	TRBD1	CASSEAQGVSEQFF
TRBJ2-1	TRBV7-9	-	CASSLTEGSPMEFF
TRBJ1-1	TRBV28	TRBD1	CASSPSTGWGTEAFF
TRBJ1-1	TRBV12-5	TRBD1	CASGLVGGRTEAFF
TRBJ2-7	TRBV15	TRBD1	CATSRTGTGESSYEQYF
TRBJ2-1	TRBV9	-	CASSPRRGSSSYNEQFF
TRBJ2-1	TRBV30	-	CAWSVLGGYNEQFF